This is a list of T cell receptor beta chains from one sample in a study of CD8 T cells in Susac syndrome. TCRdb reprocessed the immunoSEQ multiplex PCR reads with MiXCR, giving one entry per CDR3 protein. This table has about 150,000 distinct CDR3 sequences, about 94% appearing once. Material for sequencing was CD8+ T cells from PBMCs. The origin of the receptors is a human donor with multiple sclerosis. The CDR3 runs from the conserved cysteine through the conserved F or W. The order of the fields is D gene, V gene, clone size, J gene, CDR3 protein, CDR3 DNA. A D gene is named only where the DNA matches it firmly. Clone size is given for some rows only: seen once, a few or many times, or a class if the clone is expanded.

D: TRBD1
V: TRBV30
size: .
J: TRBJ1-1
CDR3: CAWSRDRLNTEAFF
DNA: TGTGCCTGGAGTCGGGACAGATTAAACACTGAAGCTTTCTTT

D: TRBD2
V: TRBV6-2/TRBV6-3
size: .
J: TRBJ2-5
CDR3: CASSYGGGRETQYF
DNA: TGTGCCAGCAGTTACGGAGGCGGGAGAGAGACCCAGTACTTC

D: TRBD1
V: TRBV20-1
size: .
J: TRBJ2-7
CDR3: CSARDRGRGTYEQYF
DNA: TGCAGTGCTAGGGACAGGGGGCGAGGGACCTACGAGCAGTACTTC

D: .
V: TRBV5-6
size: .
J: TRBJ2-6
CDR3: CASSPTYSGANVLTF
DNA: TGTGCCAGCAGCCCGACCTACTCTGGGGCCAACGTCCTGACTTTC

D: TRBD2
V: TRBV29-1
size: .
J: TRBJ2-5
CDR3: CSVGSGEGGTQYF
DNA: TGCAGCGTGGGGAGCGGGGAGGGAGGGACCCAGTACTTC

D: .
V: TRBV30
size: .
J: TRBJ1-1
CDR3: CAWGNTEAFF
DNA: TGTGCTTGGGGGAACACTGAAGCTTTCTTT

D: .
V: TRBV6-6
size: .
J: TRBJ1-2
CDR3: CASSFPGANYGYTF
DNA: TGTGCCAGCAGTTTCCCAGGGGCCAACTATGGCTACACCTTC

D: .
V: TRBV21-1
size: .
J: TRBJ2-3
CDR3: CASSSPWGGITDTQYF
DNA: TGTGCCAGCAGCTCGCCCTGGGGGGGAATAACAGATACGCAGTATTTT

D: .
V: TRBV7-8
size: .
J: TRBJ2-3
CDR3: CASSQIGTGATDTQYF
DNA: TGTGCCAGCAGCCAAATTGGCACGGGGGCCACAGATACGCAGTATTTT

D: TRBD1
V: TRBV6-1
size: .
J: TRBJ1-4
CDR3: CASSPGTELRGTNEKLFF
DNA: TGTGCCAGCAGTCCCGGGACAGAACTAAGGGGGACTAATGAAAAACTGTTTTTT

D: .
V: TRBV14
size: .
J: TRBJ1-2
CDR3: CASSHGSSFYGYTF
DNA: TGTGCCAGCAGCCACGGATCGAGTTTTTATGGCTACACCTTC

D: .
V: TRBV6-2/TRBV6-3
size: .
J: TRBJ2-3
CDR3: CASSYGASTDTQYF
DNA: TGTGCCAGCAGTTACGGGGCTAGCACAGATACGCAGTATTTT

D: .
V: TRBV9
size: .
J: TRBJ2-1
CDR3: CASSVGGTLGQFF
DNA: TGTGCCAGCAGCGTAGGAGGCACGTTGGGGCAGTTCTTC

D: .
V: TRBV7-9
size: .
J: TRBJ1-4
CDR3: CASSPPGIHHEKLFF
DNA: TGTGCCAGCAGCCCCCCCGGAATCCACCATGAAAAACTGTTTTTT

D: .
V: TRBV7-9
size: .
J: TRBJ2-2
CDR3: CASSLENGPNTGELFF
DNA: TGTGCCAGCAGCTTAGAAAACGGTCCGAACACCGGGGAGCTGTTTTTT

D: .
V: TRBV5-6
size: .
J: TRBJ2-1
CDR3: CASTSFGETQFF
DNA: TGTGCCAGCACCTCCTTTGGGGAGACGCAGTTCTTC

D: .
V: TRBV18
size: .
J: TRBJ2-4
CDR3: CASSPGGASDKNIQYF
DNA: TGTGCCAGCTCACCGGGGGGGGCCTCGGACAAAAACATTCAGTACTTC

D: TRBD2
V: TRBV29-1
size: .
J: TRBJ2-2
CDR3: CSVAGTSGGSNTGELFF
DNA: TGCAGCGTGGCCGGGACTAGCGGGGGGTCGAACACCGGGGAGCTGTTTTTT

D: TRBD2
V: TRBV7-9
size: .
J: TRBJ2-3
CDR3: CASSLAGGRDTQYF
DNA: TGTGCCTCCTCCCTAGCGGGGGGGCGAGATACGCAGTATTTT

D: .
V: TRBV27
size: .
J: TRBJ1-5
CDR3: CASSPYSGSNQPQHF
DNA: TGTGCCAGCAGTCCGTATTCGGGAAGCAATCAGCCCCAGCATTTT

D: TRBD1
V: TRBV23-1
size: once
J: TRBJ2-4
CDR3: CASSQRDRGNIQYF
DNA: TGCGCCAGCAGTCAAAGGGACAGGGGAAACATTCAGTACTTC

D: TRBD2
V: TRBV29-1
size: once
J: TRBJ2-7
CDR3: CSVVGGLNEQYF
DNA: TGCAGCGTTGTTGGGGGACTAAACGAGCAGTACTTC

D: .
V: TRBV30
size: .
J: TRBJ2-1
CDR3: CAWGEGAGYNEQFF
DNA: TGTGCCTGGGGGGAGGGGGCCGGTTACAATGAGCAGTTCTTC

D: .
V: TRBV3-1
size: .
J: TRBJ2-1
CDR3: CASSQDLLETTGLYNEQFF
DNA: TGTGCCAGCAGCCAAGATCTTTTAGAGACCACCGGCCTTTACAATGAGCAGTTCTTC

D: .
V: TRBV27
size: .
J: TRBJ2-5
CDR3: CASSPLSRLETQYF
DNA: TGTGCCAGCAGTCCGCTTTCCCGGCTGGAGACCCAGTACTTC

D: .
V: TRBV11-3
size: .
J: TRBJ2-3
CDR3: CASSLAIGDTQYF
DNA: TGTGCCAGCAGCTTAGCGATCGGAGATACGCAGTATTTT

D: .
V: TRBV5-1
size: .
J: TRBJ1-1
CDR3: CASSFGLEFNTEAFF
DNA: TGCGCCAGCAGCTTCGGACTCGAATTCAACACTGAAGCTTTCTTT